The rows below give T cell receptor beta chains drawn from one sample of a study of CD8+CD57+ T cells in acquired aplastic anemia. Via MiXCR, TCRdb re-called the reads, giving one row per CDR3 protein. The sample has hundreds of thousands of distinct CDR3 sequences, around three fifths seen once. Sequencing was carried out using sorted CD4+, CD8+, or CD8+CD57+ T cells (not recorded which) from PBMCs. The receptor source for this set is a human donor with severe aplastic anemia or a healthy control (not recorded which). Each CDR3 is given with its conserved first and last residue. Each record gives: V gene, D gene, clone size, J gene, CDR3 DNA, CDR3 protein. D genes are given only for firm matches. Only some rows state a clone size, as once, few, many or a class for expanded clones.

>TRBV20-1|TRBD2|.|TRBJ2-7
TGCAGTGCGAGTGGGACTACCATCTCCTACGAGCAGTACTTC
CSASGTTISYEQYF
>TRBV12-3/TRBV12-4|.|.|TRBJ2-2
TGTGCCAGCACCCTACTCTCCGGGGAGCTGTTTTTT
CASTLLSGELFF
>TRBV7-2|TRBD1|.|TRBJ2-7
TGTGCCAGCAGCAGGACCGGGACAGGGGGCAGCTACGAGCAGTACTTC
CASSRTGTGGSYEQYF
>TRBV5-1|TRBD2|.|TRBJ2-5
TGCGCCAGCAGCTCTGGACTAGCGGGGGCCCGGGAGACCCAGTACTTC
CASSSGLAGARETQYF
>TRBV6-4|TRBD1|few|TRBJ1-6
TGTGCCAGCAGTGACGGGACAGATAATTCACCCCTCCACTTT
CASSDGTDNSPLHF
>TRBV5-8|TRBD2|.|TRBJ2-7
TGTGCCAGCAGCTCCGGGACTAGTATCTACGAGCAGTACTTC
CASSSGTSIYEQYF
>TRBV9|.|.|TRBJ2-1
TGTGCCAGCATGGGACGGTCCAATGAGCAGTTCTTC
CASMGRSNEQFF
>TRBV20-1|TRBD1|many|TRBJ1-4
TGCAGTGCTAGAGTGTCCGCAGGGGGTGAAAAACTGTTTTTT
CSARVSAGGEKLFF
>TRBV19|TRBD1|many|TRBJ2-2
TGTGCCAGTAGTATTCCGACAGGGTTCATCGGGGAGCTGTTTTTT
CASSIPTGFIGELFF
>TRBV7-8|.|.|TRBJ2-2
TGTGCCAGCAGCTCTAGAGAAGGGGAGCTGTTTTTT
CASSSREGELFF
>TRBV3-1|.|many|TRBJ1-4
TGTGCCAGCAGCCAAGAAGGCCAGACTAAAGTGTTTTTT
CASSQEGQTKVFF
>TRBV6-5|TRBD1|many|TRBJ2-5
TGTGCCAGCAGTTACCGGGACAGGGAAGAGACCCAGTACTTC
CASSYRDREETQYF
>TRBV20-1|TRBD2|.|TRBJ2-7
TGCAGTGCTAGAGGATCTAGCGGGGATTACGAGCAGTACTTC
CSARGSSGDYEQYF
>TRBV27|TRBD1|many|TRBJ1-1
TGTGCCAGGGCGGACAGGATGAACACTGAAGCTTTCTTT
CARADRMNTEAFF
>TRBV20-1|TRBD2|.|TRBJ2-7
TGCAGTGCTACCCCTAGCGGGAGGACGGCCGAGCAGTACTTC
CSATPSGRTAEQYF
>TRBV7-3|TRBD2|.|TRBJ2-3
TGTGCCAGCAGCGCCAACAGCGGGGGGGCAGATACGCAGTATTTT
CASSANSGGADTQYF
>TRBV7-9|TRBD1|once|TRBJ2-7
TGTGCCAGCAAGCGGACAGGGTCCTACGAGCAGTACTTC
CASKRTGSYEQYF
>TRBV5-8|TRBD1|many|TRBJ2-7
TGTGCCAGCAGCCGAGCAGGGACAGGGTCCTACGAGCAGTACTTC
CASSRAGTGSYEQYF
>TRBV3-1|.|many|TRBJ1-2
TGTGCCAGCAGCCAAGATGGGCGTGGCTACACCTTC
CASSQDGRGYTF
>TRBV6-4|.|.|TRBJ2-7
TGTGCCAGCAGTGACGGGGCAGGGGCCTACGAGCAGTACTTC
CASSDGAGAYEQYF
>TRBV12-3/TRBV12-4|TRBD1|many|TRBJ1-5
TGTGCCAGCAGTTTAACAGGGGCTAATAATCAGCCCCAGCATTTT
CASSLTGANNQPQHF
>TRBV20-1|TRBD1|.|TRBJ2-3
TGCAGTGCCCCAGGGGGCGGCACAGATACGCAGTATTTT
CSAPGGGTDTQYF
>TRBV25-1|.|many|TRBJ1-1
TGTGCCAGCAGTGATCTGGGCCGGTTTGGAGCTTTCTTT
CASSDLGRFGAFF
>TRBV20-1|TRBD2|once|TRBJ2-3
TGCAGTGCTAGTAGCGGGGGGGTTGGTGATACGCAGTATTTT
CSASSGGVGDTQYF
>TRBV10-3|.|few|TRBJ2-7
TGTGCCACCACGGCTAGCTGGGAAGACGAGCAGTACTTC
CATTASWEDEQYF
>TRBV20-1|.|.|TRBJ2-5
TGCAGTGCCGTGAGACTAGGAGGTGAGACCCAGTACTTC
CSAVRLGGETQYF
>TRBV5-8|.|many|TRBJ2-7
TGTGCCAGCAGCTCACCGACAGGTTCTACCTACGAGCAGTACTTC
CASSSPTGSTYEQYF
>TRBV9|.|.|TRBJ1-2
TGTGCCAGCAGCGCACTAACAGGGTACGACTATGGCTACACCTTC
CASSALTGYDYGYTF
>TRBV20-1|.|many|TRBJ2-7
TGCAGTGCTAGTCTGGTTGCAGGGTTTGGCGAGCAGTACTTC
CSASLVAGFGEQYF
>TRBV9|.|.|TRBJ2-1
TGTGCCAGCAGTAGATACAGCGAAGCCTACAATGAGCAGTTCTTC
CASSRYSEAYNEQFF
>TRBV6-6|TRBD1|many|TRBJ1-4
TGTGCCAGCAGTCACCGGGACAGCATTTATAATGAAAAACTGTTTTTT
CASSHRDSIYNEKLFF
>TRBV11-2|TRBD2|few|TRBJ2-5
TGTGCCAGCAGCTTCTCCTCTAGCGGGGGGCCAGAGACCCAGTACTTC
CASSFSSSGGPETQYF
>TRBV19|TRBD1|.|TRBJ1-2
TGTGCCAGTAGTATGGGGACAGGGAGCTATGGCTACACCTTC
CASSMGTGSYGYTF
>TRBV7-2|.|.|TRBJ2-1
TGTGCCAGCAGACAACTCCGGGCCCCTCGGCAGTTCTTC
CASRQLRAPRQFF
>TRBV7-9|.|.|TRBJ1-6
TGTGCCAGCAGAGATTTTCAGGACGCCTATAATTCACCCCTCCACTTT
CASRDFQDAYNSPLHF
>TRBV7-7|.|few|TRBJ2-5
TGTGCTAGCAGCGGGCAGGGGGACCAAGAGACCCAGTACTTC
CASSGQGDQETQYF
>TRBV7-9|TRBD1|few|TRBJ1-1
TGTGCCAGCAGCCCGCAGACAGGGATCGGCACTGAAGCTTTCTTT
CASSPQTGIGTEAFF
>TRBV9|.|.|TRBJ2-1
TGTGCCAGCAGCGTAGCTGAAGGGGGACCCCAGGGCGGGGCGATGAATGAGCAGTTCTTC
CASSVAEGGPQGGAMNEQFF
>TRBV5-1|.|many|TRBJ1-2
TGCGCCAGCAGCTTAGAGTCTAACTATGGCTACACCTTC
CASSLESNYGYTF
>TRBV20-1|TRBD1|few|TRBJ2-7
TGCAGTGCTAGAGATCAGGGGGCCAGCTACGAGCAGTACTTC
CSARDQGASYEQYF
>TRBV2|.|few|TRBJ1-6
TGTGCCAGTACCCCCCGGTCAGGGCTTGGTTCACCCCTCCACTTT
CASTPRSGLGSPLHF
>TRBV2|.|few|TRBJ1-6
TGTGCCAGCAGTGAAGCGCATGGAAGACCCCTCCACTTT
CASSEAHGRPLHF
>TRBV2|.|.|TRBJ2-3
TGTGCCAGCGATACAGGTTCTAGCACAGATACGCAGTATTTT
CASDTGSSTDTQYF
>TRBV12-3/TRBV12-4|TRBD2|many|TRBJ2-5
TGTGCCAGCAGGATAGCGGGGGGGATTCGAGAGACCCAGTACTTC
CASRIAGGIRETQYF
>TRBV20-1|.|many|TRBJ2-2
TGCAGTGCTCCCCGAGGGACCGCCGGGGAGCTGTTTTTT
CSAPRGTAGELFF
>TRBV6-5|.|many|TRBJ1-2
TGTGCCAGCAGTTACTCGAGCGGGGGCGGGCAGGGCTACACCTTC
CASSYSSGGGQGYTF
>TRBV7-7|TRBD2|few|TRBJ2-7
TGTGCCAGCAGCCCCAGCGGGAGGGTCTACGAGCAGTACTTC
CASSPSGRVYEQYF
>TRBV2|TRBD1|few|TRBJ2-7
TGTGCCAGCACCTTTTCCAGGGGGTACGAGCAGTACTTC
CASTFSRGYEQYF
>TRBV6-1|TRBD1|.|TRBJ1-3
TGTGCCAGCAGCCCTGGACAGGGGTCCTCCCTCTCTGGAAACACCATATGTTTT
CASSPGQGSSLSGNTICF
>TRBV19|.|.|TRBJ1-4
TGTGCCAGCGGGGGACGGAGGAATGAAAAACTGTTTTTT
CASGGRRNEKLFF
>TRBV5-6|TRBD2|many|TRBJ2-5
TGTGCCAGCAGCTTAGTTCCGGGACTACAAGAGACCCAGTACTTC
CASSLVPGLQETQYF
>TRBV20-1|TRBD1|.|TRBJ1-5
TGCAGTGCTAGAGCTTGGAGGGACAGTCGCAATCAGCCCCAGCATTTT
CSARAWRDSRNQPQHF
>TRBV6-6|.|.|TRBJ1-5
TGTGCCAGCAGTTACTCTTTCAATCAGCCCCAGCATTTT
CASSYSFNQPQHF
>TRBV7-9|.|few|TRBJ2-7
TGTGCCAGTCGGGACGCAGCCTCCTACGAGCAGTACTTC
CASRDAASYEQYF